This is a list of T cell receptor beta chains from one sample in a study of blood T cell repertoires in COVID-19. Measured with immunoSEQ multiplex PCR; TCRdb has only the in-frame clones, and not every one. This repertoire shows roughly 460,000 clones, roughly 90% found once; its top ten account for 0.65% to 1%. Sequenced input: peripheral blood. All receptors come from a man aged 18 to 30 with COVID-19, enrolled during active disease. CDR3s include the opening cysteine and the closing phenylalanine or tryptophan. A D gene is named only where the DNA matches it firmly. Part of the rows lack a size; the others show once, few, many or a class for expanded clones.

d_gene	len	abundance	j_gene	v_gene	CDR3aa	CDR3nt
TRBD1	13	NA	TRBJ1-5	TRBV6-5	CATQDREDQPQHF	TGTGCCACCCAGGACAGGGAAGATCAGCCCCAGCATTTT
NA	13	NA	TRBJ2-1	TRBV2	CASRLGLYNEQFF	TGTGCCAGCAGGCTCGGACTCTACAATGAGCAGTTCTTC
TRBD2	16	NA	TRBJ2-1	TRBV7-8	CASSPRGLAGENEQFF	TGTGCCAGCAGCCCACGGGGACTAGCGGGGGAGAATGAGCAGTTCTTC
TRBD2	16	once	TRBJ2-3	TRBV4-1	CASSFRLAGSTDTQYF	TGCGCCAGCAGCTTCCGACTAGCGGGGAGCACAGATACGCAGTATTTT
NA	15	NA	TRBJ2-2	TRBV7-2	CASSLVQGWSGELFF	TGTGCCAGCAGCTTAGTACAGGGATGGTCCGGGGAGCTGTTTTTT
NA	13	NA	TRBJ1-1	TRBV29-1	CSVGYRVDTEAFF	TGCAGCGTCGGATACAGGGTTGACACTGAAGCTTTCTTT
NA	15	NA	TRBJ2-1	TRBV19	CASAMPGASYNEQFF	TGTGCCTCCGCCATGCCAGGGGCCTCCTACAATGAGCAGTTCTTC
TRBD1	17	NA	TRBJ1-3	TRBV3-1/TRBV3-2	CASSQSGQGRPGNTIYF	TGTGCCAGCAGCCAATCGGGACAGGGGCGCCCCGGAAACACCATATATTTT
TRBD1	15	NA	TRBJ2-5	TRBV6-5	CASSYSYRGPETQYF	TGTGCCAGCAGTTACTCCTACAGGGGGCCGGAGACCCAGTACTTC
TRBD2	18	NA	TRBJ2-2	TRBV24-1	CATSDVTSGRANTGELFF	TGTGCCACCAGTGATGTGACTAGCGGGAGGGCTAATACCGGGGAGCTGTTTTTT
TRBD2	15	NA	TRBJ2-1	TRBV27	CASNKRGGQLDEQFF	TGTGCCAGCAACAAGCGGGGGGGCCAATTGGATGAGCAGTTCTTC
NA	14	NA	TRBJ2-7	TRBV2	CASSEVTARVEQYF	TGTGCCAGCAGTGAAGTGACAGCTCGAGTGGAGCAGTACTTC
TRBD1	14	NA	TRBJ2-7	TRBV18	CASSRPGGPYEQYF	TGTGCCAGCTCACGGCCAGGGGGCCCCTACGAGCAGTACTTC
NA	15	once	TRBJ1-1	TRBV6-5	CASSYSTQVNTEAFF	TGTGCCAGCAGTTACTCGACGCAGGTGAACACTGAAGCTTTCTTT
NA	14	once	TRBJ1-6	TRBV5-5	CASSSGQYNSPLHF	TGTGCCAGTTCCAGCGGACAGTATAATTCACCCCTCCACTTT
TRBD1	18	few	TRBJ1-2	TRBV5-5	CASSLFRTGRSVVYGYTF	TGTGCCAGCAGCTTGTTTCGGACAGGGCGGTCCGTAGTATATGGCTACACCTTC
NA	18	NA	TRBJ2-4	TRBV14	CASSQGAAGAVAKNIQYF	TGTGCCAGCAGCCAAGGCGCCGCGGGGGCTGTAGCCAAAAACATTCAGTACTTC
NA	13	NA	TRBJ2-3	TRBV27	CASSYQSADTQYF	TGTGCCAGCAGTTACCAGAGCGCAGATACGCAGTATTTT
TRBD2	17	NA	TRBJ2-3	TRBV27	CASSSSGLAGGPDTQYF	TGTGCCAGCAGTTCATCCGGACTAGCGGGAGGCCCAGATACGCAGTATTTT
NA	13	once	TRBJ2-1	TRBV11-2	CASSFSRGNEQFF	TGTGCCAGCAGCTTTTCCCGGGGGAATGAGCAGTTCTTC
TRBD1	17	NA	TRBJ2-6	TRBV4-2	CASSRDRGFSGANVLTF	TGTGCCAGCAGCCGGGACAGGGGGTTCTCTGGGGCCAACGTCCTGACTTTC
TRBD2	24	NA	TRBJ2-3	TRBV2	CASSGSKAQVAGATHLRTTDTQYF	TGTGCCAGCAGTGGGAGTAAGGCCCAGGTAGCGGGAGCTACCCATCTCCGTACTACAGATACGCAGTATTTT
TRBD2	14	NA	TRBJ2-7	TRBV6-6	CASSPLAGFNEQYF	TGTGCCAGCAGTCCACTAGCGGGATTCAACGAGCAGTACTTC
TRBD1	13	NA	TRBJ2-1	TRBV12-3/TRBV12-4	CASSLTGFNEQFF	TGTGCCAGCAGCCTGACAGGGTTCAATGAGCAGTTCTTC
TRBD1	15	NA	TRBJ1-1	TRBV7-8	CASSLAGGRYTEAFF	TGTGCCAGCAGCTTGGCAGGGGGCCGGTACACTGAAGCTTTCTTT
NA	10	NA	TRBJ2-1	TRBV7-9	CASSLNDRFF	TGTGCCAGCAGCTTAAATGACAGATTCTTC